This passage covers 29 T cell receptor beta chains from one sample sequenced in a study of blood T cell repertoires in COVID-19. Assay: immunoSEQ multiplex PCR; the TCRdb copy retains only in-frame clones and omits some. The sample carries about 140,000 clones, 70% to 80% recorded once. Sequenced input: peripheral blood. Source of these receptors: a man aged 45-65 years with acute or convalescent COVID-19.

V is TRBV15 and J is TRBJ1-1; 8 bases fit TRBD1. CDR1 LNHNV and CDR2 YYDKDF come from the germline V gene (reference sequence). The V segment lost 7 bases and the J segment 4 bases; nucleotides outside the gene matches: 2. The CDR3 is 12 amino acids. As DNA, the CDR3 is TGTGCCACCACTACAGGGGGCACTGAAGCTTTCTTT. Protein sequence: CATTTGGTEAFF.

The chain links TRBV19 to TRBJ2-3; 9 bases fit TRBD1. Per the germline V gene, CDR1 is LNHDA and CDR2 is SQIVND (reference sequence). The junction had 6 bases not matched to a gene; V was cut back by 5 bases and J by 0 bases. CDR3 length: 16 residues. For the CDR3, the DNA is TGTGCCAGTAGTCCCCGGACAGGGGCCAGCACAGATACGCAGTATTTT. Translating gives CASSPRTGASTDTQYF. Full variable domain (outside the CDR3, taken from reference TRBV19 and TRBJ2-3): DGGITQSPKYLFRKEGQNVTLSCEQNLNHDAMYWYRQDPGQGLRLIYYSQIVNDFQKGDIAEGYSVSREKKESFPLTVTSAQKNPTAFYLCASSPRTGASTDTQYFGPGTRLTVL.

The chain uses TRBV5-1 and TRBJ2-1; 10 bases align to TRBD1. Germline V gene data show CDR1 as SGHRS and CDR2 as YFSETQ. The V segment lost 4 bases and the J segment 6 bases; nucleotides outside the gene matches: 10. CDR3 size: 16 residues. The CDR3 region is CASSASGTGATNEQFF. The CDR3 coding sequence is TGCGCCAGCAGCGCCTCCGGGACAGGGGCAACCAATGAGCAGTTCTTC. Looking up the rest from reference TRBV5-1 and TRBJ2-1 gives the full variable domain: KAGVTQTPRYLIKTRGQQVTLSCSPISGHRSVSWYQQTPGQGLQFLFEYFSETQRNKGNFPGRFSGRQFSNSRSEMNVSTLELGDSALYLCASSASGTGATNEQFFGPGTRLTVL.

This clone showed up just once. This chain uses TRBV19 with TRBJ1-1, with 7 positions matching TRBD1. This CDR3 has 14 residues. The V segment lost 6 bases and the J segment 0 bases; nucleotides outside the gene matches: 4. In germline, CDR1 is LNHDA, CDR2 SQIVND (reference sequence). The CDR3 reads CASRLGQMNTEAFF. CDR3 DNA sequence: TGTGCCAGTAGACTGGGACAGATGAACACTGAAGCTTTCTTT.

This sequence joins TRBV5-5 and TRBJ2-7, with D perhaps matching TRBD1 (5 bases). The CDR3 contains 14 residues. V was cut by 1 base and J by 2 bases, with 10 bases left in between. CDR1 is SGHKS and CDR2 is YYEKEE in the germline V gene (reference sequence). The DNA of the CDR3 is TGTGCCAGCAGCTTGACAGGAGAAGCCTACGAGCAGTACTTC. This codes for CASSLTGEAYEQYF. Complete variable domain (other parts from reference TRBV5-5 and TRBJ2-7): DAGVTQSPTHLIKTRGQQVTLRCSPISGHKSVSWYQQVLGQGPQFIFQYYEKEERGRGNFPDRFSARQFPNYSSELNVNALLLGDSALYLCASSLTGEAYEQYFGPGTRLTVT.

The chain uses TRBV29-1 and TRBJ2-2; TRBD1 agrees at 9 bases. Germline V gene lookup returns CDR1 SQVTM and CDR2 ANQGSEA. The junction had 13 bases not matched to a gene; V was cut back by 6 bases and J by 5 bases. The CDR3 is made up of 16 amino acids. The CDR3 DNA follows: TGCAGCGTCGCCAACACACAGGGGGCGCGAACCGGGGAGCTGTTTTTT. Its protein is CSVANTQGARTGELFF.

This chain joins TRBV2 and TRBJ1-5; possibly TRBD1 for D (5 bases). CDR3 size: 14 residues. The ends were cut back, 1 base at V and 7 bases at J, with 11 bases in the middle. CDR1 SNHLY and CDR2 FYNNEI come from the germline V gene. This chain's CDR3 is CASSEGQGRQPQHF. As DNA, the CDR3 is TGTGCCAGCAGTGAAGGGCAGGGAAGGCAGCCCCAGCATTTT.

This sequence joins TRBV2 and TRBJ1-5; 8 bases fit TRBD1. Per the germline V gene, CDR1 is SNHLY and CDR2 is FYNNEI. After removal of 2 bases from V and 0 bases from J, the junction contained 3 bases not matched to a gene. CDR3 length: 16 amino acids. The CDR3 DNA sequence: TGTGCCAGCAGTGAACAGGGGGCGTTTAGCAATCAGCCCCAGCATTTT. Its protein product is CASSEQGAFSNQPQHF.

The gene calls are TRBV2 and TRBJ2-7; the D is unclear. The CDR3 loop spans 13 amino acids. The V end was cut by 6 bases, the J end by 4 bases, with 13 bases between. Germline V gene sequence: CDR1 SNHLY, CDR2 FYNNEI. The CDR3 sequence: CASRITSVYEQYF. As DNA, the CDR3 is TGTGCCAGCAGAATCACCTCGGTATACGAGCAGTACTTC.

The chain employs TRBV5-6 and TRBJ2-7, with 9 bases matching TRBD1. CDR3 size: 16 residues. Germline CDR1 reads SGHDT; CDR2 reads YYEEEE. Trimming removed 4 bases from V and 4 bases from J; junction bases left unmatched: 12. The CDR3 loop is CASSMMGTGKRYEQYF. The CDR3 DNA sequence: TGTGCCAGCAGCATGATGGGGACAGGGAAAAGGTACGAGCAGTACTTC.

The chain uses TRBV10-3 and TRBJ2-7; perhaps TRBD1 as D (6 bases). The CDR3 is 14 amino acids. Trimming shortened V by 10 bases and J by 3 bases, and 19 bases separated the two germline ends. CDR1 ENHRY and CDR2 SYGVKD come from the germline V gene. Written as DNA, the CDR3 is TGTGCCACCTCGTCCCAGGGGCTAGTCTACGAGCAGTACGTC. Translation: CATSSQGLVYEQYV.

The chain uses TRBV15 and TRBJ2-3; TRBD2 matches 11 bases. Germline V gene lookup returns CDR1 LNHNV and CDR2 YYDKDF (reference sequence). V lost 4 bases to trimming and J lost 5 bases; unmatched junction nucleotides: 8. The CDR3 is 16 amino acids. This CDR3 is CATSTRTSGGLDTQYF. In nucleotides, the CDR3 is TGTGCCACCAGCACCAGAACTAGCGGGGGATTAGATACGCAGTATTTT.

The rearrangement uses TRBV29-1 and TRBJ1-2, with TRBD1 matching 8 bases. Germline V lookup: CDR1 SQVTM, CDR2 ANQGSEA. The CDR3 consists of 12 residues. The junction had 6 bases not matched to a gene; V was cut back by 6 bases and J by 6 bases. Written as DNA, the CDR3 is TGCAGCGTAGCGGACAGGGTCGATGGCTACACCTTC. This gives the protein CSVADRVDGYTF.

The chain uses TRBV14 and TRBJ2-1; D is possibly TRBD2 (6 bases). Between the trimmed V and J ends, which lost 1 base and 13 bases, there was a span of 14 bases. CDR3 size: 13 residues. Germline values: CDR1 SGHDN, CDR2 FVKESK. The CDR3 DNA reads as TGTGCCAGCAGCCAAGTACGCGGGACCTACCAGTTCTTC. Residues: CASSQVRGTYQFF.

The chain links TRBV5-1 to TRBJ2-2; 8 positions agree with TRBD2. The J segment lost 2 bases and the V segment lost 4 bases, leaving 7 bases of the junction unmatched. The CDR3 contains 16 residues. The germline V gene has CDR1 SGHRS and CDR2 YFSETQ. Here the CDR3 DNA reads TGCGCCAGCAGCCGCTCCGGGACTAGTAACACCGGGGAGCTGTTTTTT. Amino acids: CASSRSGTSNTGELFF.

This rearrangement joins TRBV4-1 to TRBJ2-1; the D gene is possibly TRBD1 (6 bases). From germline, CDR1 is MGHRA and CDR2 YSYEKL. The CDR3 totals 15 residues. Trimming took 0 bases from V and 5 from J, leaving 11 bases between them. Here the CDR3 DNA reads TGCGCCAGCAGCCAAGACGAACAGGGAGACAATGAGCAGTTCTTC. Its protein product is CASSQDEQGDNEQFF.

CDR3 sequence: CASRRGYKTGGELFF. The CDR3 DNA follows: TGTGCCAGCAGACGCGGCTACAAGACGGGCGGGGAGCTGTTTTTT. The rearrangement links TRBV27 to TRBJ2-2; D call uncertain. V lost 6 bases, J lost 7 bases, and 18 bases lay in between. Germline values: CDR1 MNHEY, CDR2 SMNVEV (reference sequence). The CDR3 extends over 15 amino acids.

The rearrangement uses TRBV7-3 and TRBJ1-2, with D possibly TRBD1 on 6 matching bases. The ends were cut back, 5 bases at V and 7 bases at J, with 14 bases in the middle. Germline V CDR1 and CDR2: SGHTA, FQGTGA. This CDR3 spans 13 amino acids. CDR3 sequence: CASSQGGVVGYTF. CDR3 bases: TGTGCCAGCAGCCAAGGGGGGGTGGTTGGCTACACCTTC.

There are a few counts of this clone. This chain uses TRBV7-8 with TRBJ1-6; 7 bases agree with TRBD1. CDR1 is SGHVS and CDR2 is FQNEAQ in the germline V gene. V lost 4 bases to trimming and J lost 9 bases; unmatched junction nucleotides: 6. This CDR3 is built from 14 residues. As DNA, the CDR3 is TGTGCCAGCAGCTCCGACAGGGTGACTTCACCCCTCCACTTT. Its protein is CASSSDRVTSPLHF.

This clone was observed a handful of times. The chain employs TRBV27 and TRBJ2-2; tentative D call: TRBD2 (5 bases). CDR1 MNHEY and CDR2 SMNVEV come from the germline V gene (reference sequence). This CDR3 is built from 15 residues. V gave up 3 bases and J gave up 3 bases, with 11 bases separating them. The CDR3 region is CASSLRGLDTGELFF. The DNA for the CDR3 is TGTGCCAGCAGTTTGAGAGGGCTGGACACCGGGGAGCTGTTTTTT.

The genes are TRBV19 and TRBJ2-3, with TRBD2 matching over 10 bases. This CDR3 is 15 amino acids long. The V gene end was trimmed by 8 bases and the J gene end by 1 base; junction bases not matched to a gene: 6. Germline CDR1 is LNHDA and CDR2 is SQIVND (reference sequence). The CDR3 nucleotides are TGTGCCAGTGGGAGAGCGGGGGGGGGCACAGATACGCAGTATTTT. Translating it yields CASGRAGGGTDTQYF.

V usage is TRBV19 and J usage is TRBJ1-2; tentatively, D is TRBD1 (6 bases). CDR3 size: 15 residues. V gave up 5 bases and J gave up 2 bases, with 15 bases separating them. Per the germline V gene, CDR1 is LNHDA and CDR2 is SQIVND (reference sequence). CDR3 bases: TGTGCCAGTAGTCCCCAGGGGCAGGGGAACTATGGCTACACCTTC. Translated: CASSPQGQGNYGYTF.

The chain links TRBV27 to TRBJ2-5, with D unclear. Germline values: CDR1 MNHEY, CDR2 SMNVEV (reference sequence). The CDR3 consists of 13 residues. Trimming stripped 1 base from V and 5 bases from J, with 8 bases between. The CDR3 loop is CASSLFPSETQYF. The DNA for the CDR3 is TGTGCCAGCAGTTTATTCCCCTCGGAGACCCAGTACTTC.

The rearrangement links TRBV24-1 to TRBJ2-2, with 9 bases fitting TRBD1. This CDR3 region has 16 residues. V dropped 5 bases and J dropped 5; count of bases not matched to a gene: 8. Germline V gene sequence: CDR1 KGHDR, CDR2 SFDVKD. The CDR3 protein is CATSGIPGQGTGELFF. As DNA, the CDR3 is TGTGCCACCAGTGGTATACCGGGACAGGGAACCGGGGAGCTGTTTTTT.

The rearrangement joins TRBV12-3 or TRBV12-4 to TRBJ2-7; 9 bases agree with TRBD1. The J segment lost 6 bases and the V segment lost 5 bases, leaving 5 bases of the junction unmatched. The CDR3 length is 13 residues. The CDR3 protein is CASSTGTGREQYF. The CDR3 bases are TGTGCCAGCAGTACCGGGACAGGGCGCGAGCAGTACTTC.

This rearrangement joins TRBV4-1 to TRBJ2-7, with TRBD2 identical over 10 bases. J was trimmed by 4 bases and V by 4 bases; bases with no gene match: 7. This CDR3 has 15 residues. CDR1 and CDR2 (germline): MGHRA, YSYEKL. The CDR3 spells CASSRSPAGGYEQYV. The CDR3 DNA is TGCGCCAGCAGCCGATCCCCAGCGGGGGGGTACGAGCAGTACGTC.

CDR3 residues: CASSRLAGGETQYF. CDR3 coding DNA: TGTGCCAGCAGTCGACTAGCGGGGGGGGAGACCCAGTACTTC. The chain couples TRBV3-1 (or the pseudogene TRBV3-2) to TRBJ2-5, with 14 bases fitting TRBD2. The CDR3 consists of 14 residues. V shed 6 bases and J 5 bases; nucleotides not matched to a gene: 2. CDR1 LGHDT and CDR2 YNNKEL come from the germline V gene (reference sequence).

The CDR3 DNA reads TGTGCCAGCAGCGCCAGACAGCTAGATACGCAGTATTTT. Translation gives CASSARQLDTQYF. This chain links TRBV9 with TRBJ2-3; possibly TRBD1 for D (5 bases). The CDR3 totals 13 residues. Germline values: CDR1 SGDLS, CDR2 YYNGEE. V lost 3 bases and J lost 5, with 10 bases in between.

This clone showed up many times. The CDR3 here is CASSLHSGSGYTF. The CDR3, as DNA: TGTGCCAGCAGTCTTCACTCCGGGAGCGGCTACACCTTC. The V gene is TRBV6-5, the J gene TRBJ1-2; D gene unclear. The V gene's germline CDR1 is MNHEY and CDR2 SVGAGI. The V and J ends lost 5 bases and 8 bases respectively, with 15 bases between them. The CDR3 extends over 13 amino acids.